The 24 T cell receptor beta chains below come from one sample, sequenced in a study of radiotherapy plus CTLA-4 blockade in lung cancer. Assay used: immunoSEQ multiplex PCR; TCRdb lists only in-frame clones, some missing. This table holds some 80,000 clones, 78% found once. The sample was peripheral blood, taken from a patient treated with radiotherapy plus ipilimumab. The receptor set was obtained from a human donor with non-small cell lung cancer whose response to radiotherapy plus ipilimumab could not be evaluated. Some clones in this sample may be carry-over from other donors' samples.

The chain recombines TRBV21-1 with TRBJ2-5; the table's TRBD1 call for D was not verified on the DNA. Judging by the DNA end, TRBJ2-7 fits better; the J call may be wrong. TRBV21-1 is annotated as a pseudogene. The CDR3 extends over 16 amino acids. The CDR3, as DNA: TGTGCCAGCAGCAAATTGGCTACAGGGGGTCTCTACGAGCAGTACTTC. Translating it yields CASSKLATGGLYEQYF.

The CDR3 sequence: CASSLDGSSGNTIYF. CDR3 bases: TGTGCCAGCAGCTTAGACGGTAGCTCTGGAAACACCATATATTTT. V usage is TRBV7-9 and J usage is TRBJ1-3; D not certain. From germline, CDR1 is SEHNR and CDR2 FQNEAQ (reference sequence). This CDR3 is built from 15 residues. With 1 base removed from V and 0 bases from J, the gap between germline ends came to 7 bases.

This chain joins TRBV4-3 and TRBJ1-1; D is uncertain. The CDR3 contains 15 residues. Per the germline V gene, CDR1 is LGHNA and CDR2 is YSLEER. V was pared by 3 bases and J by 0 bases, with 11 bases between. The CDR3 region has the DNA TGCGCCAGCAGCCAGTTTGGAGGGCTGAACACTGAAGCTTTCTTT. Protein sequence: CASSQFGGLNTEAFF.

The chain joins TRBV5-5 to TRBJ1-1; D may be TRBD1 (6 bases). This CDR3 comprises 13 residues. Germline CDR1 SGHKS, CDR2 YYEKEE (reference sequence). Trimming cost V 5 bases and J 4 bases, with 12 bases left between them. This chain's CDR3 is CASRLRGSTEAFF. The CDR3 coding sequence is TGTGCCAGCAGGTTGAGGGGGAGCACTGAAGCTTTCTTT.

The genes are TRBV7-2 and TRBJ1-1; 8 nucleotides match TRBD1. This CDR3 contains 14 residues. Germline V gene lookup returns CDR1 SGHTA and CDR2 FQGNSA. With 5 bases clipped from V and 4 bases from J, the junction kept 6 bases outside the gene matches. The CDR3 nucleotides are TGTGCCAGCAGCGCCGGACAGGGAATCACTGAAGCTTTCTTT. This translates into CASSAGQGITEAFF.

V gene TRBV5-1 combines with J gene TRBJ1-2; 8 nucleotides match TRBD1. J gave up 2 bases and V 2 bases, and 2 bases lay outside the gene matches. This CDR3 has 14 amino acids. The germline gives CDR1 SGHRS, CDR2 YFSETQ. The CDR3 protein is CASSFGQGNYGYTF. CDR3 DNA sequence: TGCGCCAGCAGCTTCGGACAGGGAAACTATGGCTACACCTTC. Together with reference TRBV5-1 and TRBJ1-2, the CDR3 gives the full variable domain: KAGVTQTPRYLIKTRGQQVTLSCSPISGHRSVSWYQQTPGQGLQFLFEYFSETQRNKGNFPGRFSGRQFSNSRSEMNVSTLELGDSALYLCASSFGQGNYGYTFGSGTRLTVV.

The chain combines TRBV4-2 with TRBJ1-1, with D perhaps TRBD1 (5 bases). Looked up from germline, CDR1 is LGHNA and CDR2 is YNFKEQ. V lost 2 bases and J lost 0, with 13 bases in between. This CDR3 has 16 amino acids. The CDR3 loop is CASSQSGHSMNTEAFF. The DNA for the CDR3 is TGTGCCAGCAGCCAAAGTGGACACAGCATGAACACTGAAGCTTTCTTT.

V usage is TRBV10-3 and J usage is TRBJ1-1; TRBD1 is a possible D gene (6 bases). Trimming pared 2 bases from V and 0 bases from J, leaving 10 bases between. CDR3 length equals 15 residues. Germline V gives CDR1 ENHRY, CDR2 SYGVKD. Here the CDR3 DNA reads TGTGCCATCAGTGAGGGGGGCACCATGAACACTGAAGCTTTCTTT. Translation: CAISEGGTMNTEAFF.

This clone occurred a few times. The chain links TRBV19 to TRBJ1-5, with a weak D call TRBD1 (5 bases). This CDR3 has 14 residues. CDR1 is LNHDA and CDR2 is SQIVND in the germline V gene (reference sequence). V lost 2 bases, J lost 6 bases, and 11 bases lay in between. CDR3: CASSIPGPGQPQHF. CDR3 coding DNA: TGTGCCAGTAGTATACCAGGGCCAGGTCAGCCCCAGCATTTT.

This chain uses TRBV6-5 with TRBJ2-3; D remains unclear. CDR3 length: 14 amino acids. The ends were cut back, 5 bases at V and 4 bases at J, with 13 bases in the middle. The germline gives CDR1 MNHEY, CDR2 SVGAGI. This CDR3 reads CASSTNRLADTQYF. CDR3 nucleotides: TGTGCCAGCAGTACAAACCGACTGGCAGATACGCAGTATTTT.

The rearrangement uses TRBV6-6 and TRBJ2-1; 8 nucleotides align to TRBD2. The CDR3 is 14 residues long. CDR1 and CDR2 from the germline V gene are MNHNY and SVGAGI (reference sequence). V was clipped by 5 bases and J by 6 bases; unmatched bases: 6. Here the CDR3 reads CASSPGAGGNEQFF. The CDR3 DNA sequence: TGTGCCAGCAGTCCTGGGGCGGGGGGCAATGAGCAGTTCTTC.

J is TRBJ2-7 and V is TRBV6-6; weak D call: TRBD2 (7 bases). The CDR3 has 14 residues. Between the trimmed V and J ends, which lost 7 bases and 4 bases, there was a span of 17 bases. Germline CDR1 reads MNHNY; CDR2 reads SVGAGI (reference sequence). CDR3 protein: CASMGGRNSYEQYF. The CDR3, as DNA: TGTGCCAGCATGGGGGGGCGGAATTCGTACGAGCAGTACTTC.

This clone was found once. This chain uses TRBV14 with TRBJ2-2; D is perhaps TRBD2 (6 bases). The CDR3 length is 14 residues. Germline V lookup: CDR1 SGHDN, CDR2 FVKESK. V shed 4 bases and J shed 1 base, with 7 bases lying between them. This chain's CDR3 is CASSRDWNTGELFF. The CDR3 region has the DNA TGTGCCAGCAGCCGGGACTGGAACACCGGGGAGCTGTTTTTT.

V is TRBV7-2 and J is TRBJ2-4, with D possibly matching TRBD1 (5 bases). The V end was cut by 5 bases, the J end by 8 bases, with 13 bases between. In germline, CDR1 is SGHTA, CDR2 FQGNSA. CDR3 length equals 13 residues. The CDR3 reads CASSRALGDIQYF. Written as DNA, the CDR3 is TGTGCCAGCAGCAGAGCCCTAGGGGACATTCAGTACTTC.

The genes are TRBV6-6 and TRBJ2-4, with TRBD2 as a possible D gene (5 bases). The ends were cut back, 5 bases at V and 5 bases at J, with 16 bases in the middle. The V gene's germline CDR1 is MNHNY and CDR2 SVGAGI (reference sequence). The CDR3 totals 15 residues. In DNA, the CDR3 is TGTGCCAGCAGTCCTGGGTCGGCGGGTCAAAACATTCAGTACTTC. Protein product: CASSPGSAGQNIQYF.

The gene calls are TRBV7-6 and TRBJ2-3; TRBD2 matches at 9 bases. Germline V lookup: CDR1 SGHVS, CDR2 FNYEAQ. With V trimmed by 2 bases and J by 3 bases, 9 bases remained unmatched. The CDR3 totals 17 residues. For the CDR3, the DNA is TGTGCCAGCAGCTTAAATTGGGATAGCGGGGGTACAGATACGCAGTATTTT. Amino acids: CASSLNWDSGGTDTQYF.

This rearrangement joins TRBV11-2 to TRBJ2-7, with 12 bases that match TRBD2. This CDR3 spans 16 amino acids. CDR1 and CDR2 (germline): SGHAT, FQNNGV. Trimming at V came to 1 base and at J to 3 bases, leaving 4 bases not matched to a gene. This chain's CDR3 is CASSLAPGLAGYEQYF. The CDR3 DNA reads TGTGCCAGCAGCTTAGCCCCGGGACTAGCGGGCTACGAGCAGTACTTC.

This chain joins TRBV12-5 and TRBJ2-5, with TRBD1 matching over 9 bases. The DNA end is more similar to TRBJ2-7, so the J call may be wrong. CDR1 and CDR2 from the germline V gene are LGHNT and FRNRAP. CDR3 length: 16 residues. CDR3 coding DNA: TGTGCTAGTGCCTCGGGTAGTGGGACAGGGACCTACGAGCAGTACTTC. Translation: CASASGSGTGTYEQYF.

V is TRBV5-4 and J is TRBJ2-2; no clear D. From germline, CDR1 is SGHNT and CDR2 YYREEE (reference sequence). V lost 2 bases and J lost 2, with 7 bases in between. CDR3 length: 14 residues. This CDR3 is CASSFTVNTGELFF. The CDR3 nucleotides read TGTGCCAGCAGCTTTACAGTAAACACCGGGGAGCTGTTTTTT.

This sequence joins TRBV27 and TRBJ2-3, with 8 bases lining up with TRBD2. Trimming cost V 1 base and J 5 bases; bases outside gene matches: 11. Per the germline V gene, CDR1 is MNHEY and CDR2 is SMNVEV (reference sequence). This CDR3 spans 17 amino acids. The chain's CDR3 is CASSLFAGGARKDTQYF. The CDR3, as DNA: TGTGCCAGCAGTTTATTTGCCGGGGGGGCTAGAAAAGATACGCAGTATTTT.

The gene calls are TRBV7-9 and TRBJ1-5; D may be TRBD1 (5 bases). Between the trimmed V and J ends, which lost 5 bases and 0 bases, there was a span of 8 bases. Per germline, CDR1 SEHNR and CDR2 FQNEAQ (reference sequence). The CDR3 runs 14 residues. The CDR3 nucleotides read TGTGCCAGCAGCCAGGGAAATAGCAATCAGCCCCAGCATTTT. Amino acid sequence: CASSQGNSNQPQHF.

This chain links TRBV19 with TRBJ1-2; D might be TRBD1 (6 bases). The CDR3 is 15 amino acids. The germline V gene encodes CDR1 LNHDA and CDR2 SQIVND (reference sequence). Between the trimmed V and J ends, which lost 5 bases and 4 bases, there was a span of 17 bases. The CDR3 spells CASSPWAGDIYGYTF. The CDR3 nucleotides read TGTGCCAGTAGTCCTTGGGCAGGGGACATCTATGGCTACACCTTC.

In this sample, this clone turned up once. The J gene is TRBJ1-2, the V gene TRBV7-2, with TRBD1 as a possible D gene (5 bases). The CDR3 runs 18 residues. The germline CDR1 and CDR2 sequences are SGHTA and FQGNSA. Trimming left V 5 bases short and J 0 bases short, with 22 bases between. As DNA, the CDR3 is TGTGCCAGCAGCCCTCCCTGGGGCCCCTTCCCTTCTAACTATGGCTACACCTTC. Its translation is CASSPPWGPFPSNYGYTF.

The chain joins TRBV30 to TRBJ2-7; 7 bases are shared with TRBD2. V dropped 0 bases and J dropped 7; count of bases not matched to a gene: 6. Germline values: CDR1 GTSNPN, CDR2 SVGIG (reference sequence). There are 13 residues in the CDR3. CDR3 protein: CAWSVLWGGEQYF. The CDR3 coding sequence is TGTGCCTGGAGTGTACTTTGGGGAGGGGAGCAGTACTTC.